This T cell receptor (beta chain) was sequenced in a study of control samples from healthy donors and cancer patients. Measured with immunoSEQ multiplex PCR; TCRdb has only the in-frame clones, and not every one. The sample yields some 150,000 clones, around 96% seen once. The CDR3 is 11 residues long. The germline V gene encodes CDR1 GTSNPN and CDR2 SVGIG (reference sequence). Trimming cost V 5 bases and J 3 bases, with 7 bases left between them. The TCR sequence derives from a young woman in good health. The sequenced material came from blood. The V call is TRBV30, the J call TRBJ1-1, with D uncertain. CDR3 sequence reads: CAWAGYTEAFF. DNA of the CDR3: TGTGCCTGGGCGGGGTACACTGAAGCTTTCTTT.